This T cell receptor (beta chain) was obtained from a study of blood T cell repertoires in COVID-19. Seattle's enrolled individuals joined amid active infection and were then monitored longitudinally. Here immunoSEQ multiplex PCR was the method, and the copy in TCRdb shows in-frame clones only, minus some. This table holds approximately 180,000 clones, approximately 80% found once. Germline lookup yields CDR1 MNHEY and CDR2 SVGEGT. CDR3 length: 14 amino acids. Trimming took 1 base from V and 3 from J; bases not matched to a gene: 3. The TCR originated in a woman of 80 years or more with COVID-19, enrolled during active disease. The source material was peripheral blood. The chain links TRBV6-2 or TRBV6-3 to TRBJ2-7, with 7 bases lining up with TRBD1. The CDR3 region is CASSYWGTDYEQYF. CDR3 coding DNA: TGTGCCAGCAGTTACTGGGGGACAGACTACGAGCAGTACTTC.